This TCR beta chain originates from a study of blood T cell repertoires in COVID-19. About the research overall: Researchers got acute and convalescent COVID-19 samples from the United States, Italy and Spain. PBMCs, B-cell-depleted T cells, or T cells provided the cDNA or gDNA that made up the material.

In the study's own analysis: Researchers report that nucleated cell counts were estimated from reference gene primer amplification. Produced via immunoSEQ multiplex PCR; TCRdb's table is partial and in-frame only. Clonal size and the V and J genes are those of that table, whereas D and trimming came from the DNA. The table includes more than 200,000 clones, more than 75% detected once. Trimming left V 2 bases short and J 6 bases short, with 10 bases between. CDR3 length: 14 amino acids. Germline CDR1 reads ENHRY; CDR2 reads SYGVKD. Material for sequencing was peripheral blood. The TCR sequence derives from an elderly man with acute or convalescent COVID-19. This chain joins TRBV10-3 and TRBJ2-2, with a weak D call TRBD1 (6 bases). The CDR3 region has the DNA TGTGCCATCAGTGAGAGACAGGATGCCGGGGAGCTGTTTTTT. The encoded protein is CAISERQDAGELFF.